This TCR beta chain was captured by sequencing in a study of T cells in localized non-small cell lung cancer. Findings of the study overall: Appearances in adjacent lung were noted for a median approximately 61 of the top 100 tumor clones. T cell clonality was highest in uninvolved adjacent lung, above tumor.

This table comes from immunoSEQ multiplex PCR, and its TCRdb copy is limited to in-frame clones, with some not included. The data hold about 23,000 clones, with approximately 90% observed a single time. Concerning this clone itself: Its antigen remains unknown.

The V gene lost 5 bases and the J gene lost 2 bases, with 13 bases spanning the gap. From germline, CDR1 is SGHVS and CDR2 FQNEAQ. The CDR3 is 15 amino acids. The TCR comes from a woman aged 40-69 years with stage I lung adenocarcinoma. The sequenced sample was peripheral blood, obtained before any cancer treatment. The chain is built from TRBV7-8 and TRBJ2-1; D unresolved. CDR3 nucleotides: TGTGCCAGCAGCCCCACCCCTAACGCCTACAATGAGCAGTTCTTC. Its protein is CASSPTPNAYNEQFF.